The source of this TCR beta chain is a study of T cells in Graves' hyperthyroidism and ophthalmopathy. About the study: Prior to any treatment, at the point of initial diagnosis, peripheral blood was collected. Notes on the study in general: The model identified upcoming ophthalmopathy a median approximately 6.4 months ahead of onset.

V lost 1 base and J lost 0, with 6 bases in between. The CDR3 length is 15 residues. Per the germline V gene, CDR1 is SGHVS and CDR2 is FNYEAQ. There were TCR beta CDR3 regions amplified from RNA transcripts. When the TCR CDR3 underwent first-round RT-PCR, the HTBI primer set was used. TCRdb independently ran MiXCR on the multiplex PCR reads; one entry per CDR3 protein. The sample consists of some 270,000 distinct CDR3 sequences, 10% to 15% of them appearing once. A note on this clonotype: As yet, its antigen is unknown.

The sequencing sample was made of blood. This rearrangement joins TRBV7-6 to TRBJ1-4; D not certain. The source of this sequence is a woman aged 30 to 39 with Graves' hyperthyroidism that later progressed to Graves' ophthalmopathy. The CDR3, as DNA: TGTGCCAGCAGCTTAGGTTCGGCAACTAATGAAAAACTGTTTTTT. Residues: CASSLGSATNEKLFF.